This T cell receptor (beta chain) was captured by sequencing in a study of blood T cell repertoires in COVID-19. Study as a whole: Sources were T cells, B-cell-depleted T cells, or PBMCs; the material itself was cDNA or gDNA.

Original handling: It was from reference gene primer amplification that nucleated cell counts were estimated. TCRdb's copy holds only in-frame clones and misses some; the assay was immunoSEQ multiplex PCR. The D gene and trimming were derived from the DNA, and the V and J assignments and clone size from that table. The sample records about 26,000 clones, nearly 90% being singletons. This CDR3 spans 15 amino acids. The ends lost 5 bases at V and 4 bases at J; junction bases unmatched: 5. Per the germline V gene, CDR1 is MDHEN and CDR2 is SYDVKM. The specimen was peripheral blood. The chain has TRBV28 and TRBJ2-1; 10 bases match TRBD2. The sequence was collected from a man between 65 and 80 years old with acute or convalescent COVID-19. The CDR3 sequence is CASSLAGDPYNEQFF. CDR3 coding DNA: TGTGCCAGCAGTCTAGCGGGAGACCCTTACAATGAGCAGTTCTTC.